Reported below is one TCR beta chain. Its specificity is unknown. Clones were sequenced by immunoSEQ multiplex PCR, and TCRdb holds only the in-frame ones, with some missing. The sample contains some 80,000 clones, just under 95% of which appear only once. This sample was included in a study of OX40 agonist ivuxolimab in advanced cancers. Overall study: At doses from 0.01 to 10 mg/kg, patients were given intravenous ivuxolimab every 2 weeks. Study outcomes and limitations: CD8+ T cells showed, on average, more clonal expansion than CD4+ cells.

This CDR3 spans 15 amino acids. CDR1 is SGHTA and CDR2 is FQGNSA in the germline V gene. Trimming removed 0 bases from V and 3 bases from J, with 10 bases in between. This clonotype originated in an adult with an advanced solid tumor such as melanoma, head and neck, liver or kidney cancer. Source: CD4+ or CD8+ T cells sorted from blood, taken in a trial of the OX40 agonist ivuxolimab. V usage is TRBV7-2 and J usage is TRBJ2-3; D is ambiguous. CDR3 loop: CASSLAGRTTDTQYF. CDR3 nucleotide sequence: TGTGCCAGCAGCTTAGCGGGCAGAACAACAGATACGCAGTATTTT.